This T cell receptor (beta chain) comes out of a study of blood T cells in healthy people across ages (dated by TCRdb to between 2015 and 2017). Context from the whole study: In model experiments, template switching captured about one uniquely barcoded TCR beta cDNA molecule for every two T cells. Age-related changes in TCR beta repertoire diversity were measured in the study by deep sequencing normalized with unique cDNA molecular identifiers. Four age groups were formed from the donors: young (average around 15 years), middle-aged (approximately 39), aged (62) and long-lived (about 75). To avoid experimental bias, donors of different ages were spread randomly across the sequencing lanes. Using the same blood draw, the study looked at two additional independent replicas of 1 million unique cDNA reads for two donors, one aged 18 to 30 and the other aged 80 or older. What the authors observed across the whole study: Because donor CMV infection status was unknown, age-related changes in expanded clonotypes were potentially confounded. Total diversity estimates from one million sequenced T cells were considered lower bounds and underestimates. Compared with the aged group, more naive CD4+ T cells, fewer expanded clones and increased TCR diversity were shown by the long-lived group, suggesting age selection. Since profiling was done on bulk unsorted PBMCs, naive and antigen-experienced compartments could not be conclusively compared. Observed TCR beta diversity per million T cells fell roughly linearly with age, and a significant reduction was already apparent by age around 39. Observed TCR beta diversity correlated strongly with the percentage of naive T cells measured by flow cytometry.

V is pared back by 4 bases and J by 4 bases, with 10 bases lying between the germline termini. Looking up the germline V gene yields CDR1 KGHDR and CDR2 SFDVKD. The CDR3 covers 15 residues, taking in both the cysteine and the phenylalanine. The CDR3 DNA has 45 bases and is translated from base 1. The library relied on 5' RACE. Sequencing instrument: Illumina HiSeq 2500. A second PCR of roughly 7 to 11 cycles was performed with a sample-barcoded 5' primer and a J-beta primer mix. Each TCR beta cDNA molecule received a unique molecular identifier from a template-switch 5' adaptor carrying 12 random nucleotides. At least 2.5 million CDR3-containing paired-end reads were obtained from each sample. First-strand cDNA was synthesized from all RNA with the Mint cDNA synthesis kit, primed by a TRBC-specific oligonucleotide. Following uracil-DNA glycosylase treatment, all cDNA underwent a first 18-cycle PCR with the universal primers M1SS and BC2_uni_R. In the authors' own workflow: For normalization, 1 million high-quality reads, each with a distinct molecular identifier, were randomly selected from each sample. Reads sharing molecular identifiers were discarded rather than binned into consensus sequences. MiTCR, run with a Q25 quality threshold and the strictest error-elimination algorithm, handled CDR3 identification, clonotype clustering and error correction. A nonparametric unseen species model using Euler transformation provided a lower-bound estimate of total TCR beta diversity. The public reads were run again by TCRdb, first through fastp at Q25 and then through MiXCR, and only productive beta chains were kept. When rows share a CDR3 protein, they turn into one entry using the most common DNA and genes. These V and J calls derive from TCRdb rather than the authors' analysis. Here the sample has roughly 720,000 distinct CDR3 sequences; about 53% occur a single time. The ten largest account for approximately 41% of the sample.

The roughly 37 donors, aged about 6 to 95 years, were systemically healthy Caucasian individuals from Russia. Each donor gave 9.5 to 10 milliliters of peripheral blood, drawn into EDTA-treated Vacutainer tubes. Ficoll-Paque density-gradient centrifugation was used to isolate PBMCs, with at least 7 million obtained per sample. Trizol reagent was used to extract total RNA from PBMCs, with at least 5.5 micrograms per sample. Naive CD45RAhigh/CD27high T cell percentages were measured by flow cytometry on a PBMC aliquot from every donor. Remarks on this clonotype: The clone's antigen remains unknown. Base qualities are not at hand, and no much larger clone is one base apart.

This receptor was taken from a man of 80 years or more in good health. The specimen was blood. This receptor chain uses TRBV24-1 and TRBJ2-6; the D gene cannot be named for sure. The DNA sequence is given as TGTGCCACCAGTGAGCTCATTTACGGGGCCAACGTCCTGACTTTC. It translates to CATSELIYGANVLTF.